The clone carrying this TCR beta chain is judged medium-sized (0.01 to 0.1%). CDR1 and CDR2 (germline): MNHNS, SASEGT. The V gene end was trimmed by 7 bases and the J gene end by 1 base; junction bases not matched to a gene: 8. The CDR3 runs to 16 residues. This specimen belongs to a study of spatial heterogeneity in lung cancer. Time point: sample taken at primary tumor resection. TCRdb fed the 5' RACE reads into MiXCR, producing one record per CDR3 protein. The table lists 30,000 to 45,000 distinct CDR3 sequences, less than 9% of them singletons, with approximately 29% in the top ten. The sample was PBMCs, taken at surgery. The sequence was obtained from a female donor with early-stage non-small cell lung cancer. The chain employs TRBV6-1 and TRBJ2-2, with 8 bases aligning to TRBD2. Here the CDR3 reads CASKNSGRENTGELFF. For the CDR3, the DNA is TGTGCCAGCAAAAATTCCGGGAGGGAGAACACCGGGGAGCTGTTTTTT.